This T cell receptor (beta chain) was profiled in a study of siplizumab effects on memory and regulatory T cells. Assay used: immunoSEQ multiplex PCR; TCRdb lists only in-frame clones, some missing. This table has 75,000 to 100,000 clones, 85% to 95% appearing once. The study's findings and limits: No functional test confirmed suppression by proliferating siplizumab-culture Tregs. Assignment to unstimulated subsets succeeded for only a minor fraction of the alloreactive clones. Naive-or-memory phenotypes were unassignable for roughly 80-97% of proliferating CD4+ or CD8+ clones.

Trimming removed 10 bases at V and 0 bases at J, with 7 bases between. Germline CDR1 reads LGHNT; CDR2 reads FRNRAP. The CDR3 is made up of 13 amino acids. For this clone: Its target is unknown.

The chain couples TRBV12-5 to TRBJ2-6; D is unresolved. The receptor was derived from a human donor in good health. Specimen: non-Treg CD4+ T cells sorted from blood. CDR3 loop: CATGISGANVLTF. The DNA for the CDR3 is TGTGCTACCGGAATCTCTGGGGCCAACGTCCTGACTTTC.